This T cell receptor beta chain was identified during a study of cytomegalovirus exposure and HLA in healthy donors (dated by TCRdb to 2017 to 2019). Turning to the overall study: An earlier analysis of some 550 of the donors reported approximately 290 Gb of sequence data and around 120 million unique TCR beta sequences from 150 million to 200 million T cells. To predict cytomegalovirus infection status, the study combined high-throughput TCR immunosequencing, statistical association of individual TCRs with disease status, and machine learning. The genetic ancestry cluster associated with self-reported Caucasian donors included 81% of the roughly 400 genotyped donors. A later genetic analysis took genome-wide SNP genotypes for 398 of the 666 donors and used that subset as a discovery cohort. HLA typing included class I and class II loci at four-digit resolution. Because of strong linkage in the cohort, a few DR-DQ haplotypes were treated as single units for association and clustering. A later analysis re-examined previously published TCR beta repertoires from 610 or so donors and added high-resolution HLA genotyping to investigate patterns of TCR occurrence. In addition to the first cohort of 500 to 850 subjects, a separate validation cohort of approximately 130 different subjects was used. The later analysis used no new phenotypic data to find candidate immune exposures, relying instead on TCR beta sequences and their occurrence across donors. An early release covering 500 to 750 HLA-typed donors comprised 250 to 350 gigabases of sequencing data and some 79 million unique TCR sequences. Across roughly 420 genotyped donors of the cohort, an average of approximately 200,000 unique TCR beta nucleotide sequences per donor were sequenced, and roughly 18% of those sequences were non-productive. The number of donors typed differed by locus, with roughly 620-630 for A, B, C, DRB1 and DQB1, more than 500 for DQA1, approximately 570 for DPA1, and approximately 470 for DPB1. To decide whether each TCR beta V gene segment behaved as functional or pseudogenic, an earlier analysis of 587 of the donors relied on high-throughput TCR beta sequencing. The study used immunosequencing to profile the T cell repertoires of hundreds of subjects and linked those repertoires to cytomegalovirus serostatus. The study aimed to test whether signatures of past pathogen exposure could be identified by cataloging public T cell receptors. All discovery cohort repertoires had been generated on a single sequencing platform. Donor age, sex, ethnicity and CMV serostatus were collected together with the repertoire data. General conclusions and limits of the study: Some 15 rarely observed V segments, including chromosome 9 orphons, were excluded from the earlier analysis of a few hundred of the donors because counts were too low. A few of the identified cytomegalovirus-associated TCR beta chains were confirmed in vitro to be specific for cytomegalovirus antigens. Correlated functional status among segregating V segments might reflect linkage disequilibrium, but an unknown experimental factor could not be ruled out. When HLA alleles, especially DR and DQ, strongly co-occurred, attributing TCR associations to individual alleles was difficult. The sequencing pipeline was judged likely to have produced a cluster of highly shared sequence variants as a technical artifact. In a later genetic analysis, fewer N-insertions in productive TCRs were reported among donors in an Asian-associated ancestry cluster than the roughly 700-donor mean. A later analysis found that TCR association rates varied across HLA loci, with DRB1 alleles showing the most associated TCRs and HLA-C alleles the fewest. V-gene and J-gene trimming of TCR beta chains was associated with a missense DCLRE1C variant in a later genetic analysis, and the association was replicated in an independent cohort. The cohort was sequenced for TCR beta chains only, and without alpha or paired-chain data the features that could be detected were limited. Most TCR sequences were seen in very few donors, while some public TCRs were found in many individuals. Sequencing depth was assumed to be roughly uniform across donors in the presence/absence analyses, though that assumption may not hold. CMV serostatus was the only immune exposure information available for the cohort. The study gave a list of about 150 TCR beta chains associated with cytomegalovirus. At a false discovery rate of 0.05, a later analysis linked about 17,000 TCR beta sequences to specific HLA alleles. In both the original and validation cohorts, the classifier was reported to diagnose cytomegalovirus status with high specificity and sensitivity. Compared with equally common non-associated chains, HLA-associated TCR beta chains in a later analysis were more clonally expanded and had lower generation probabilities. In a later analysis, several top co-occurrence clusters were reported to appear linked to parvovirus B19, influenza, CMV and Epstein-Barr virus. The authors suggested that the approach could potentially be extended to other disease states and immunological phenotypes. In a later analysis, most CMV-associated TCR beta chains were found to appear HLA-restricted, with HLA associations seemingly driven largely by CMV exposure. Because HLA typing was unavailable for some donors at each locus, only the typed subset was used in association tests. Broadly in line with IMGT annotations, most TCR beta V segments showed up in productive rearrangements about 87% or about 30% of the time in an earlier analysis of 450 to 750 of the donors. A further reported finding was that TCR beta sequences accurately predicted the HLA-A and HLA-B alleles for most subjects in the first cohort.

The cohort consisted of 600 or so healthy bone marrow donors. At the time of sampling, all cohort members were nominally healthy, though unrecorded immune exposures were likely present. The donor was CMV seropositive and was included in the group of 290 or so seropositive cohort members. Every donor gave a peripheral blood sample, and the peripheral blood mononuclear cells from that sample were used for TCR beta sequencing. Genomic DNA was extracted from the blood cell samples with the Qiagen DNeasy Blood Extraction Kit. Concerning this clone: Its specific antigen is unknown. Base quality data are lacking; no much larger clone is found one base away.

Preparation of the library involved the immunoSEQ multiplex PCR assay. The multiplex PCR relied on a mix of 60 forward primers for TCR Vbeta segments and 13 reverse primers for TCR Jbeta segments. A multiplex PCR assay on genomic DNA amplified the CDR3 region of rearranged TCR beta genes. The Illumina HiSeq System was used to sequence the amplified TCR beta libraries as 87-base-pair reads. In the source study's methods: In a later analysis, 80 million or so unique TCR beta chains were counted across the 690 or so repertoires, and roughly 11 million of these chains were shared by at least two donors. To remove PCR and sequencing errors, raw reads were error-corrected and collapsed into unique sequences using a nearest-neighbor algorithm that merged closely related sequences. To assign V, D and J gene segments, CDR3 sequences were aligned to IMGT reference sequences. For a sequence to be retained, a match of at least six nucleotides was required to both a V gene segment and a J gene segment. A rearrangement was called productive if the CDR3 had no stop codons and remained in frame with V and J, and every other rearrangement was called non-productive. CDR3 was defined by IMGT convention, running from the second conserved V-encoded cysteine to the conserved J-encoded phenylalanine. In an earlier analysis of more than 550 of the donors, sequences lacking an unambiguous match to a single V gene segment were excluded. In an earlier analysis of approximately 610 of the donors, V segments were called functional above 56.7% productive rearrangements and were called segregating when the between-donor standard deviation exceeded 5%. A statistical classification framework was built for diagnosing cytomegalovirus status from the catalog of TCR beta chain sequences. In a later analysis, TCR nucleotide sequences were compared against IMGT/GENE-DB human TR gene sequences so that V and J genes could be assigned. A later analysis assigned CDR3 sequences and most-parsimonious VDJ recombination scenarios with the TCRdist pipeline. In a later analysis, every TCR beta chain was defined by the combination of its CDR3 amino acid sequence and its V-gene family, and reads without a unique V-gene family were dropped. A later analysis removed nearly 600 highly shared, low-generation-probability nucleotide sequences to deal with suspected cross-contamination and a sequencing artifact. In a later analysis, a clonal expansion index for each public chain was calculated from normalized within-repertoire ranks of inferred template counts. A later analysis computed generation probabilities with a VDJ recombination model fitted to out-of-frame rearrangements, and checked the results against IGoR. A later analysis scored TCR-TCR, TCR-HLA and TCR-CMV co-occurrence with hypergeometric tests, applying a repertoire-size bias correction to TCR pairs. False discovery rates were estimated in a later analysis by permuting HLA or CMV assignments 20 times. In a later analysis, co-occurring TCRs were grouped using DBSCAN, with TCRdist sequence similarity added in when clustering inside HLA-allele-positive subsets. For co-occurrence clustering, repertoires with fewer than 30,000 or more than 120,000 public chains were excluded, along with about five repertoires with anomalous nucleotide sharing. The source is immuneACCESS, and TCRdb retained only in-frame sequences with V and J called. Part of the clones is not carried over; for the studies checked, unresolved V genes explain less than half of this, and the remainder is unexplained. V and J calls and clone size are given by that table; D and trimming were obtained from the DNA. A total of nearly 110,000 clones appear in this sample, roughly 70% of them only once. The leading ten clones occupy approximately 2.6% of the sample.

This clonotype originated in a male donor in good health and CMV-seropositive. Sample: PBMCs.

The bases are TGCGCCAGCAGCTTGGTCAGGGCTTCTAACACTGAAGCTTTCTTT. Translated, it reads CASSLVRASNTEAFF. The V and J segments used are TRBV5-1 and TRBJ1-1; perhaps TRBD1 is the D gene, with 5 bases matching. Spanning cysteine to phenylalanine, the CDR3 consists of 15 amino acids. Only the CDR3 portion is preserved as DNA: 45 bases, with reading frame beginning at the first base. Deletion took 0 bases off V and 2 bases off J, with a span of 11 bases between the germline ends. According to the germline V gene, CDR1 reads SGHRS and CDR2 reads YFSETQ. With all but the CDR3 taken from the reference TRBV5-1 and TRBJ1-1 genes, the full variable domain is: KAGVTQTPRYLIKTRGQQVTLSCSPISGHRSVSWYQQTPGQGLQFLFEYFSETQRNKGNFPGRFSGRQFSNSRSEMNVSTLELGDSALYLCASSLVRASNTEAFFGQGTRLTVV.